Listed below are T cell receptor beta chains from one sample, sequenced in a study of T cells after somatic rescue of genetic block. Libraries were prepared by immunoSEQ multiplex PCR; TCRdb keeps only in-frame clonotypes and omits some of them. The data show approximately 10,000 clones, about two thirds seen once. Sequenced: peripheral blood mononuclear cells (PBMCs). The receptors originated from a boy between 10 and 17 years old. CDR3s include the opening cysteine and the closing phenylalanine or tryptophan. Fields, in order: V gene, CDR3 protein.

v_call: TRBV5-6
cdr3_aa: CASSLGHSNTGELFF

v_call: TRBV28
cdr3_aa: CASSSPVLPTGELFF

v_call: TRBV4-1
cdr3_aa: CASSPFRDTSYNEQFF

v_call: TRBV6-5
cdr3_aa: CASQRGRNEQFF

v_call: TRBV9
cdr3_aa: CASSVGLAVGWKETQYF

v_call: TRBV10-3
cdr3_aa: CAIRGQGTEAFF

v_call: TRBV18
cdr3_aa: CASSPGTGISPLHF

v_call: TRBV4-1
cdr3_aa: CASSQERVGQGSYNEQFF

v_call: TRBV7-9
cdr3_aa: CASSFLRGPGGTEAFF

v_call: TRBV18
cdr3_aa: CASSISRDRGNSPLHF

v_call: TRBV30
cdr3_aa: CAWSVLRGLGNTIYF

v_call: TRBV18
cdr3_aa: CASSPRGGSGETQYF

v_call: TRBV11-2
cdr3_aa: CASSLGQGDQRISYEQYF

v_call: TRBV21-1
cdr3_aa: CASKGRDGNTGELFF

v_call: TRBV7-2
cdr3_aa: CASSPRTSGRDTQYF

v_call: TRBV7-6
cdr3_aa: CASSSDPGTLYEQYF

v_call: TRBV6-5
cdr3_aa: CASSYRGATYQETQYF

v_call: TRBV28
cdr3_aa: CASSFSRQGISNYGYTF

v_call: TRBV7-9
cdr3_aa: CASSQGHLMGYTF

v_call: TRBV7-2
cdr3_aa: CASGLGNTIYF

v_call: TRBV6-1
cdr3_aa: CASSERGKGYEQYF

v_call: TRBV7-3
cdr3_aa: CASSLGPGQLNEQFF

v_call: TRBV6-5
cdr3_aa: CASSSNRHYEQFF

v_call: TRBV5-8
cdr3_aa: CASSLYDSSNYGYTF

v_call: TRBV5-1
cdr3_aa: CATSPHGPNEQFF

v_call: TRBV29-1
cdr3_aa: CSVGPDRARYEQYF

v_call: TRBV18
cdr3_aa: CASSQTGKEPQHF